These 21 T cell receptor beta chains originate from one sample sequenced in a study of blood T cell repertoires in COVID-19. Profiled with immunoSEQ multiplex PCR; TCRdb holds only in-frame clones, not every one. The table shows roughly 250,000 clones, with around 85% occurring only once. Sequencing was performed on peripheral blood. Receptors were obtained from a woman of 80 years or more with acute or convalescent COVID-19.

The chain links TRBV6-6 to TRBJ2-5, with D perhaps TRBD1 (5 bases). Germline V gene sequence: CDR1 MNHNY, CDR2 SVGAGI (reference sequence). Trimming removed 3 bases from V and 5 bases from J, with 10 bases in between. This CDR3 spans 13 amino acids. The CDR3 nucleotides are TGTGCCAGCAGTTATCCAGGGCGTGAGACCCAGTACTTC. It yields the protein CASSYPGRETQYF.

This chain links TRBV3-1 (or the pseudogene TRBV3-2) with TRBJ2-2; a possible D gene is TRBD1 (6 bases). Germline assignment: CDR1 LGHDT and CDR2 YNNKEL (reference sequence). The germline V and J ends were trimmed by 6 bases and 5 bases, with 16 bases remaining between them. The CDR3 runs 15 residues. The CDR3 sequence is CASSPQGLRTGELFF. Here the CDR3 DNA reads TGTGCCAGCAGTCCACAGGGTCTTCGGACCGGGGAGCTGTTTTTT.

This clone was recorded only once. V usage is TRBV7-8 and J usage is TRBJ1-6; D ambiguous. V lost 5 bases to trimming and J lost 10 bases, with 9 bases between them. CDR1 is SGHVS and CDR2 is FQNEAQ in the germline V gene. This CDR3 is 12 amino acids long. CDR3 residues: CASSLPGSPLHF. CDR3 in DNA: TGTGCCAGCAGCCTACCGGGATCACCCCTCCACTTT.

The genes are TRBV5-6 and TRBJ2-3; possibly TRBD1 for D (6 bases). Trimming pared 4 bases from V and 8 bases from J, leaving 17 bases between. CDR3 length equals 14 residues. Germline lookup yields CDR1 SGHDT and CDR2 YYEEEE. CDR3 loop: CASSPATGSGTQYF. DNA of the CDR3: TGTGCCAGCAGCCCAGCGACAGGTTCGGGTACGCAGTATTTT.

The genes are TRBV19 and TRBJ2-6, with D possibly being TRBD1 (5 bases). Germline assignment: CDR1 LNHDA and CDR2 SQIVND (reference sequence). This CDR3 is built from 15 residues. The ends were cut back, 3 bases at V and 3 bases at J, with 9 bases in the middle. CDR3 sequence: CASSMQGSGANVLTF. The CDR3 coding sequence is TGTGCCAGTAGTATGCAGGGAAGTGGGGCCAACGTCCTGACTTTC.

The V call is TRBV9, the J call TRBJ2-3; 11 bases are a match to TRBD2. V lost 0 bases to trimming and J lost 5 bases; unmatched junction nucleotides: 8. Looked up from germline, CDR1 is SGDLS and CDR2 is YYNGEE. CDR3 size: 17 residues. The CDR3 sequence is CASSVGVTSGGLDTQYF. As DNA, the CDR3 is TGTGCCAGCAGCGTAGGCGTTACTAGCGGGGGTTTAGATACGCAGTATTTT. The entire variable domain, with the rest obtained from reference TRBV9 and TRBJ2-3, is as follows: DSGVTQTPKHLITATGQRVTLRCSPRSGDLSVYWYQQSLDQGLQFLIQYYNGEERAKGNILERFSAQQFPDLHSELNLSSLELGDSALYFCASSVGVTSGGLDTQYFGPGTRLTVL.

This chain uses TRBV2 with TRBJ2-1; TRBD2 is a possible D gene (5 bases). The V gene's germline CDR1 is SNHLY and CDR2 FYNNEI. Trimming took 4 bases from V and 4 from J, leaving 11 bases between them. This CDR3 region has 14 residues. The CDR3 spells CASSGAGIYNEQFF. The DNA of the CDR3 is TGTGCCAGCAGTGGGGCCGGGATTTACAATGAGCAGTTCTTC.

This clone was seen once. The chain is built from TRBV5-6 and TRBJ1-1; 7 nucleotides match TRBD1. Germline assignment: CDR1 SGHDT and CDR2 YYEEEE. V lost 4 bases, J lost 5 bases, and 8 bases stayed unmatched. The length of the CDR3 is 14 residues. In DNA, the CDR3 is TGTGCCAGCAGCCCGCAGGGGGGACGGACTGAAGCTTTCTTT. This gives the protein CASSPQGGRTEAFF.

The rearrangement uses TRBV29-1 and TRBJ1-2; unclear D gene. This CDR3 spans 14 amino acids. V lost 7 bases and J lost 0, with 15 bases in between. Germline-derived CDR1 and CDR2 are SQVTM and ANQGSEA. For the CDR3, the DNA is TGCAGCGCTCATATCGGAGCCTCTAACTATGGCTACACCTTC. Translation: CSAHIGASNYGYTF. Together with reference TRBV29-1 and TRBJ1-2, the CDR3 gives the full variable domain: SAVISQKPSRDICQRGTSLTIQCQVDSQVTMMFWYRQQPGQSLTLIATANQGSEATYESGFVIDKFPISRPNLTFSTLTVSNMSPEDSSIYLCSAHIGASNYGYTFGSGTRLTVV.

The rearrangement links TRBV28 to TRBJ1-3; 7 bases are a match to TRBD1. The V gene's germline CDR1 is MDHEN and CDR2 SYDVKM. The CDR3 sequence is 13 residues long. V dropped 3 bases and J dropped 7; count of bases not matched to a gene: 3. The CDR3 reads CASSFQGENTIYF. The CDR3 bases are TGTGCCAGCAGTTTTCAGGGGGAGAACACCATATATTTT.

This clone showed up just once. The J gene is TRBJ1-3, the V gene TRBV4-1; 9 bases are shared with TRBD1. Germline CDR1 and CDR2: MGHRA and YSYEKL. Trimming removed 4 bases from V and 2 bases from J; junction bases left unmatched: 18. The CDR3 has 20 amino acids. CDR3 loop: CASSPSSRDRELRAGNTIYF. Here the CDR3 DNA reads TGCGCCAGCAGCCCGTCCAGCCGGGACAGGGAATTGAGGGCTGGAAACACCATATATTTT.

The chain's CDR3 is CASSLSGVNEKLFF. CDR3 DNA: TGTGCCAGCAGTTTATCGGGGGTTAATGAAAAACTGTTTTTT. This chain uses TRBV28 with TRBJ1-4; the D gene is possibly TRBD1 (5 bases). V was pared by 1 base and J by 4 bases, with 7 bases between. Germline-derived CDR1 and CDR2 are MDHEN and SYDVKM. The CDR3 consists of 14 residues.

The rearrangement joins TRBV7-2 to TRBJ2-1; 8 bases line up with TRBD2. V was pared by 2 bases and J by 1 base, with 4 bases of the junction left unmatched. Germline assignment: CDR1 SGHTA and CDR2 FQGNSA. There are 16 residues in the CDR3. The CDR3 nucleotides are TGTGCCAGCAGCTTAATGGCGGGGGGTTCCTACAATGAGCAGTTCTTC. This translates into CASSLMAGGSYNEQFF.

This clone has a handful of counts. The CDR3 sequence: CASSLEGGREKLFF. Written as DNA, the CDR3 is TGCGCCAGCAGCCTCGAAGGGGGCCGGGAAAAACTGTTTTTT. J is TRBJ1-4 and V is TRBV5-1, with 7 bases lining up with TRBD1. CDR1 and CDR2 from the germline V gene are SGHRS and YFSETQ. The trim removed 4 bases at V and 8 bases at J, leaving 8 bases unmatched. The CDR3 is made up of 14 amino acids.

The chain carries TRBV5-1 and TRBJ1-1, with 9 nucleotides matching TRBD1. CDR3 length equals 14 residues. V shed 4 bases and J 4 bases; nucleotides not matched to a gene: 5. Per germline, CDR1 SGHRS and CDR2 YFSETQ. CDR3 amino acids: CASSTGQGGTEAFF. CDR3 nucleotide sequence: TGCGCCAGCAGCACGGGACAGGGTGGCACTGAAGCTTTCTTT.

DNA for the CDR3: TGCGCCAGCAGCTTGGTGCGGGGGCAGTATGGCTACACCTTC. It is translated as CASSLVRGQYGYTF. J is TRBJ1-2 and V is TRBV5-1, with D possibly matching TRBD1 (6 bases). CDR3 size: 14 residues. The germline V and J ends were trimmed by 0 bases and 5 bases, with 11 bases remaining between them. CDR1 SGHRS and CDR2 YFSETQ come from the germline V gene. The full variable domain, completed using reference TRBV5-1 and TRBJ1-2, is KAGVTQTPRYLIKTRGQQVTLSCSPISGHRSVSWYQQTPGQGLQFLFEYFSETQRNKGNFPGRFSGRQFSNSRSEMNVSTLELGDSALYLCASSLVRGQYGYTFGSGTRLTVV.

The genes are TRBV6-5 and TRBJ2-3; 10 bases align to TRBD1. The germline V gene has CDR1 MNHEY and CDR2 SVGAGI. The CDR3 is 15 amino acids. Trimming took 5 bases from V and 3 from J; bases not matched to a gene: 5. DNA for the CDR3: TGTGCCAGCAGTCCCTGGACAGGGGGGACAGATACGCAGTATTTT. Protein: CASSPWTGGTDTQYF.

This clone appeared a single time. The chain has TRBV12-3 or TRBV12-4 and TRBJ1-2; D is unclear. CDR3 size: 13 residues. Trimming left V 9 bases short and J 6 bases short, with 17 bases between. The CDR3 reads CASSVVDSNGYTF. The CDR3 DNA sequence: TGTGCCAGTTCCGTGGTAGATTCGAATGGCTACACCTTC.

The chain recombines TRBV6-5 with TRBJ1-4; TRBD1 matches 10 bases. The length of the CDR3 is 14 residues. V lost 6 bases and J lost 8; bases outside the gene matches: 6. In germline, CDR1 is MNHEY, CDR2 SVGAGI. The CDR3: CASSSGTGDEKLFF. Written as DNA, the CDR3 is TGTGCCAGCAGCTCCGGGACAGGGGACGAAAAACTGTTTTTT.

This sequence joins TRBV5-1 and TRBJ2-7, with TRBD1 matching 9 bases. The CDR3 covers 14 residues. V lost 2 bases to trimming and J lost 6 bases; unmatched junction nucleotides: 6. CDR1 is SGHRS and CDR2 is YFSETQ in the germline V gene. The DNA for the CDR3 is TGCGCCAGCAGCTTTGACAGGGGGGGTTTCGAGCAGTACTTC. Translating gives CASSFDRGGFEQYF.

The chain carries TRBV9 and TRBJ1-4, with 9 bases matching TRBD1. This CDR3 spans 14 amino acids. V shed 3 bases, J shed 7 bases, and the junction held 4 bases outside the gene matches. Germline V gene lookup returns CDR1 SGDLS and CDR2 YYNGEE. This CDR3 reads CASSAGTGFEKLFF. The DNA of the CDR3 is TGTGCCAGCAGCGCCGGGACAGGGTTTGAAAAACTGTTTTTT.